The rows below give T cell receptor beta chains drawn from one sample of a study of blood T cell repertoires in COVID-19. This table comes from immunoSEQ multiplex PCR, and its TCRdb copy is limited to in-frame clones, with some not included. This sample has approximately 200,000 clones, with under 90% found just once. The source material was peripheral blood. The receptors were sampled from a woman of 80 years or more with COVID-19, enrolled during active disease. The CDR3 runs from the conserved cysteine through the conserved F or W. Each record gives: V gene, clone size, CDR3 length, D gene, J gene, CDR3 DNA, CDR3 protein. The D gene is left open where the match is weak. Clone size is not always given. Where it is, it says once, few, many or a class for expanded clones.

V gene: TRBV3-1/TRBV3-2
clone size: once
CDR3 length: 11
D gene: .
J gene: TRBJ2-7
CDR3 DNA: TGTGCCAGCAGCCAAGGGAGCGAGCAGTACTTC
CDR3 protein: CASSQGSEQYF

V gene: TRBV7-9
clone size: .
CDR3 length: 15
D gene: TRBD2
J gene: TRBJ2-3
CDR3 DNA: TGTGCCAGCAGCTTAGGGACTAGCGTGAAAGATACGCAGTATTTT
CDR3 protein: CASSLGTSVKDTQYF

V gene: TRBV7-2
clone size: .
CDR3 length: 12
D gene: .
J gene: TRBJ1-6
CDR3 DNA: TGTGCCAGCAGCTTTTCTAGTGACCCCCTCCACTTT
CDR3 protein: CASSFSSDPLHF

V gene: TRBV7-3
clone size: .
CDR3 length: 12
D gene: .
J gene: TRBJ1-2
CDR3 DNA: TGTGCCAGCAGCTTCTCCAGGGTTGGCTACACCTTC
CDR3 protein: CASSFSRVGYTF

V gene: TRBV7-2
clone size: .
CDR3 length: 15
D gene: .
J gene: TRBJ1-1
CDR3 DNA: TGTGCCAGCAGAGGGGGGGTCCTTGACCATCCTGAAGCTTTCTTT
CDR3 protein: CASRGGVLDHPEAFF

V gene: TRBV5-4
clone size: .
CDR3 length: 15
D gene: TRBD2
J gene: TRBJ2-7
CDR3 DNA: TGTGCCAGCAGCTTGGGTGGGGGAGGGAGCTCCGAGCAGTACTTC
CDR3 protein: CASSLGGGGSSEQYF

V gene: TRBV28
clone size: .
CDR3 length: 15
D gene: TRBD1
J gene: TRBJ1-5
CDR3 DNA: TGTGCCAGCTTTGAGGGGGCTAAAGGCAATCAGCCCCAGCATTTT
CDR3 protein: CASFEGAKGNQPQHF

V gene: TRBV2
clone size: .
CDR3 length: 11
D gene: TRBD1
J gene: TRBJ1-2
CDR3 DNA: TGTGCCGGGACAGGGGAAGTCGGCTACACCTTC
CDR3 protein: CAGTGEVGYTF

V gene: TRBV4-1
clone size: .
CDR3 length: 16
D gene: .
J gene: TRBJ2-6
CDR3 DNA: TGCGCCAGCAGCCAGCAACAAATCTCTGGGGCCAACGTCCTGACTTTC
CDR3 protein: CASSQQQISGANVLTF

V gene: TRBV12-3/TRBV12-4
clone size: .
CDR3 length: 13
D gene: .
J gene: TRBJ2-5
CDR3 DNA: TGTGCCAGCAGTCCGAGGAGTAAAGAGACCCAGTACTTC
CDR3 protein: CASSPRSKETQYF

V gene: TRBV5-1
clone size: .
CDR3 length: 19
D gene: TRBD1
J gene: TRBJ2-3
CDR3 DNA: TGCGCCAGCAGCCCCGGACAGGGCCACCAGGGACCAAGAAGGGATACGCAGTATTTT
CDR3 protein: CASSPGQGHQGPRRDTQYF